These 8 T cell receptor beta chains share one sample of origin, sequenced in a study of cytomegalovirus exposure and HLA in healthy donors (dated by TCRdb to 2015 to 2018). The receptor library was made with the immunoSEQ multiplex PCR assay. The multiplex PCR relied on a mix of 60 forward primers for TCR Vbeta segments and 13 reverse primers for TCR Jbeta segments. TCRdb took this table from immuneACCESS and kept in-frame rearrangements with V and J called. Such tables lack part of the clones; where checked against another copy, unresolved V genes explain under half of the gap, and the rest is unexplained. This sample gives some 40,000 clones in total; 53% of them show up just once. The top ten hold 6.2% of the sample. The sequenced sample consisted of PBMCs. Receptors were obtained from a middle-aged woman in good health and CMV-seropositive.

The J gene is TRBJ1-1, the V gene TRBV6-5; TRBD1 is a possible D gene (6 bases). Germline lookup yields CDR1 MNHEY and CDR2 SVGAGI. This CDR3 is built from 12 residues. Trimming took 2 bases from V and 9 from J, leaving 10 bases between them. The CDR3 DNA reads as TGTGCCAGCAGTTACCCGGGACACCAAGCTTTCTTT. This sequence encodes CASSYPGHQAFF.

This clone was counted a single time. The rearrangement links TRBV2 to TRBJ2-5, with D maybe TRBD1 (6 bases). CDR1 and CDR2 from the germline V gene are SNHLY and FYNNEI. This CDR3 region has 12 residues. The V end was cut by 7 bases, the J end by 6 bases, with 12 bases between. Written as DNA, the CDR3 is TGTGCCAGCACTCTACAGGGTCAGACCCAGTACTTC. This codes for CASTLQGQTQYF.

V gene TRBV10-1 combines with J gene TRBJ1-2; D is unresolved. V dropped 6 bases and J dropped 7 bases, with 9 bases sitting between them. Germline CDR1 and CDR2: WNHNN and SYGVQD (reference sequence). This CDR3 is 11 amino acids long. CDR3 sequence (DNA): TGCGCCAGCAGACGGACTTCTGGCTACACCTTC. Translation: CASRRTSGYTF.

In its sample, this clone was seen once. This sequence joins TRBV5-1 and TRBJ2-2, with TRBD2 matching over 8 bases. The CDR3 is made up of 17 amino acids. Looked up from germline, CDR1 is SGHRS and CDR2 is YFSETQ. V lost 3 bases, J lost 6 bases, and 13 bases stayed unmatched. The CDR3 is CASSSNLPGGAAGELFF. The CDR3 DNA reads TGCGCCAGCAGCTCGAACTTACCCGGGGGGGCCGCCGGGGAGCTGTTTTTT.

This chain connects TRBV15 to TRBJ1-1; TRBD1 agrees at 9 bases. Germline assignment: CDR1 LNHNV and CDR2 YYDKDF (reference sequence). This CDR3 has 16 residues. After removal of 3 bases from V and 5 bases from J, the junction contained 10 bases not matched to a gene. The CDR3 loop reads CATSSTDRGGRTEAFF. The CDR3 bases are TGTGCCACCAGCAGCACGGACAGGGGAGGGAGGACTGAAGCTTTCTTT.

The chain recombines TRBV6-1 with TRBJ1-2; possibly TRBD1 for D (6 bases). The CDR3 sequence is 14 residues long. V shed 3 bases and J shed 5 bases, with 13 bases lying between them. The germline gives CDR1 MNHNS, CDR2 SASEGT. CDR3 in amino acids: CASSDRGRGYGYTF. The CDR3 coding sequence is TGTGCCAGCAGTGACCGGGGCAGGGGATATGGCTACACCTTC.

The CDR3 protein is CASSFRTAKTGANVLTF. In DNA form, the CDR3 reads TGTGCCAGCAGCTTCCGGACAGCTAAAACGGGGGCCAACGTCCTGACTTTC. The V call is TRBV7-9, the J call TRBJ2-6, with D possibly being TRBD1 (6 bases). V lost 3 bases and J lost 4, with 16 bases in between. Germline loops: CDR1 SEHNR, CDR2 FQNEAQ (reference sequence). This CDR3 is built from 17 residues.

This chain links TRBV19 with TRBJ2-7; 8 positions match TRBD1. The CDR3 contains 18 residues. CDR1 is LNHDA and CDR2 is SQIVND in the germline V gene (reference sequence). Losses at the gene ends were 6 bases for V and 3 bases for J; bases not matched to a gene: 19. The chain's CDR3 is CASSHKLYGTGRNYEQYF. CDR3 DNA sequence: TGTGCCAGTAGCCACAAGCTCTACGGGACAGGCCGAAACTACGAGCAGTACTTC.